This section outlines one T cell receptor (beta chain) sequence together with its context. As yet, its antigen is unknown. The data originate from a study of a mutant IDH1 vaccine in newly diagnosed glioma. CDR3 size: 16 residues. The V and J ends lost 1 base and 4 bases respectively, with 16 bases between them. Germline V lookup: CDR1 SGHVS, CDR2 FQNEAQ. The time point is: week 5, during vaccination. A single vaccine dose contained 300 ug of mutant IDH1 20-mer peptide, and topical imiquimod was used with it. Sequencing used immunoSEQ multiplex PCR; TCRdb keeps in-frame clones, though not all of them. This table has around 50,000 clones, approximately 90% appearing once.

This TCR was sampled from a woman in her 40s with glioma. The V gene is TRBV7-8, the J gene TRBJ2-5; TRBD1 is a possible D gene (6 bases). Sequences were derived from PBMCs, sampled from a glioma patient whose treatment included an IDH1 peptide vaccine. The CDR3 DNA reads as TGTGCCAGCAGCTTAGTCGGGGCGAGGGGGAGAGAGACCCAGTACTTC. It codes for CASSLVGARGRETQYF.